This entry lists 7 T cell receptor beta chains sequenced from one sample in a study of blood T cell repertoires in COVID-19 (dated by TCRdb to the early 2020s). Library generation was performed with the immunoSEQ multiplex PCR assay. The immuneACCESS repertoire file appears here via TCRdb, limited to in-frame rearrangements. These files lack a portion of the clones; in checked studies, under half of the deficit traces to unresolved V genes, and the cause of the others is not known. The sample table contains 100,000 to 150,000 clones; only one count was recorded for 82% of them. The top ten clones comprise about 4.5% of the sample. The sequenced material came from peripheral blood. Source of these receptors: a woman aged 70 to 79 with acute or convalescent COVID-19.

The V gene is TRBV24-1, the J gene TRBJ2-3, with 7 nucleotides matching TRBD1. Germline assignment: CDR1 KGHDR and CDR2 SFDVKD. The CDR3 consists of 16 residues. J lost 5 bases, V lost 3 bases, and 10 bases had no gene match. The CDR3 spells CATSDPHRGWKDTQYF. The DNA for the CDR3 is TGTGCCACCAGTGATCCCCACAGGGGTTGGAAAGATACGCAGTATTTT.

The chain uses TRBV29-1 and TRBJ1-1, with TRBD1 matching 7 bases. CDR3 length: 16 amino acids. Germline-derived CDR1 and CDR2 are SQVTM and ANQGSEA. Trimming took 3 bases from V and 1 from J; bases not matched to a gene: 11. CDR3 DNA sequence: TGCAGCGTTGACCTTACAAGACAGGGCCGGAACACTGAAGCTTTCTTT. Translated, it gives CSVDLTRQGRNTEAFF.

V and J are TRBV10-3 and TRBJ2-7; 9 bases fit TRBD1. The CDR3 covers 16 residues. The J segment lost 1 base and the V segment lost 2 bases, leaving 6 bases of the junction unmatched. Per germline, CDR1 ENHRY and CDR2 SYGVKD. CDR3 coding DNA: TGTGCCATCAGTGAGGCCCGGGACAGGGAATCCTACGAGCAGTACTTC. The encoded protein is CAISEARDRESYEQYF.

Here the CDR3 DNA reads TGTGCCTGGGCGGGCCCGGGCGAATCGCCACCCCTCCACTTT. It yields the protein CAWAGPGESPPLHF. V and J are TRBV30 and TRBJ1-6; D is undetermined. CDR3 length: 14 residues. CDR1 is GTSNPN and CDR2 is SVGIG in the germline V gene (reference sequence). V was trimmed by 5 bases and J by 11 bases, leaving 19 bases between them.

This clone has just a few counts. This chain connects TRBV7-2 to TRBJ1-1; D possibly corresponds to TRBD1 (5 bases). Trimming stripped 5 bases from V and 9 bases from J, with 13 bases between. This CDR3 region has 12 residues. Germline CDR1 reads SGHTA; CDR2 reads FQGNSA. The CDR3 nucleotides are TGTGCCAGCAGCCCCCCAGCAGGGAAAGCTTTCTTT. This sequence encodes CASSPPAGKAFF. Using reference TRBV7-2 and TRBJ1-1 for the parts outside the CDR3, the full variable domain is GAGVSQSPSNKVTEKGKDVELRCDPISGHTALYWYRQSLGQGLEFLIYFQGNSAPDKSGLPSDRFSAERTGGSVSTLTIQRTQQEDSAVYLCASSPPAGKAFFGQGTRLTVV.

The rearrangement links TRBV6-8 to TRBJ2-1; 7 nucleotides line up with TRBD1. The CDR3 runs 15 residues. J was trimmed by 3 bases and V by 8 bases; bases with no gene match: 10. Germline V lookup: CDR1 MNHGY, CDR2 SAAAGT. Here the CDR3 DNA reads TGTGCCAGCGGAGACAGGGCAGGTGACTACAATGAGCAGTTCTTC. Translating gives CASGDRAGDYNEQFF.

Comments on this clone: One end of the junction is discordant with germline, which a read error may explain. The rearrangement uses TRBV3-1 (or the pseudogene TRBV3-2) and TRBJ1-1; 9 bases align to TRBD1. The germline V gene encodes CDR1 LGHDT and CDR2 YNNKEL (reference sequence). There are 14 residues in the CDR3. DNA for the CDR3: TGTGCCAGCAGCCAAGAAGCCACAGGGGGCAGCTGCATCTTT. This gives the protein CASSQEATGGSCIF.